These 10 T cell receptor beta chains were all obtained from the same sample, sequenced in a study of blood T cell repertoires in COVID-19. Profiled with immunoSEQ multiplex PCR; TCRdb holds only in-frame clones, not every one. This table has 200,000 or so clones, about 86% appearing once. The sample consisted of PBMCs or T cells enriched from blood (not recorded which). The receptors stem from a man in his forties or fifties who had recovered from COVID-19.

The gene calls are TRBV4-2 and TRBJ2-5; 9 positions match TRBD1. Germline V gene sequence: CDR1 LGHNA, CDR2 YNFKEQ. Trimming cost V 4 bases and J 5 bases; bases outside gene matches: 8. This CDR3 has 15 amino acids. The CDR3 is CASSPRDRELETQYF. DNA of the CDR3: TGTGCCAGCAGCCCGCGGGACAGGGAGTTGGAGACCCAGTACTTC.

The CDR3 DNA reads as TGCGCCAGCAGTGCCCCCTCGGGAACTGAAGCTTTCTTT. This gives the protein CASSAPSGTEAFF. V is TRBV10-1 and J is TRBJ1-1; D uncertain. CDR1 WNHNN and CDR2 SYGVQD come from the germline V gene (reference sequence). V was cut by 4 bases and J by 5 bases, with 11 bases left in between. The CDR3 is 13 residues long.

The chain couples TRBV7-2 to TRBJ1-1; D gene ambiguous. Trimming removed 5 bases at V and 0 bases at J, with 16 bases between. The CDR3 extends over 16 amino acids. Germline values: CDR1 SGHTA, CDR2 FQGNSA. This CDR3 is CASSPPLGTMNTEAFF. The CDR3 nucleotides read TGTGCCAGCAGCCCGCCTTTGGGCACCATGAACACTGAAGCTTTCTTT.

V usage is TRBV2 and J usage is TRBJ2-7; D is possibly TRBD1 (6 bases). With 6 bases removed from V and 3 bases from J, the gap between germline ends came to 9 bases. CDR3 length: 12 amino acids. Germline lookup yields CDR1 SNHLY and CDR2 FYNNEI. Here the CDR3 DNA reads TGTGCCAGCAGGACAGGAGGCTACGAGCAGTACTTC. Encoded protein: CASRTGGYEQYF. The full variable domain, rest sourced from reference TRBV2 and TRBJ2-7, is EPEVTQTPSHQVTQMGQEVILRCVPISNHLYFYWYRQILGQKVEFLVSFYNNEISEKSEIFDDQFSVERPDGSNFTLKIRSTKLEDSAMYFCASRTGGYEQYFGPGTRLTVT.

Here the CDR3 reads CASSQRGRIETQYF. The CDR3 DNA reads as TGTGCCAGCAGCCAAAGGGGGCGAATAGAGACCCAGTACTTC. The chain carries TRBV7-8 and TRBJ2-5; 7 nucleotides match TRBD1. CDR1 and CDR2 from the germline V gene are SGHVS and FQNEAQ. The V and J ends lost 5 bases and 4 bases, in that order; junction bases with no gene match: 7. This CDR3 has 14 amino acids.

This chain links TRBV5-3 with TRBJ2-1, with 11 bases that match TRBD2. TRBV5-3 is annotated as an ORF whose role is uncertain. Trimming took 6 bases from V and 0 from J; bases not matched to a gene: 2. The CDR3 runs to 15 residues. The CDR3 region has the DNA TGTGCCAGAATAGCGGGGGGGCTCTCCTACAATGAGCAGTTCTTC. Protein: CARIAGGLSYNEQFF.

The chain uses TRBV6-5 and TRBJ2-3; 7 bases map to TRBD2. The CDR3 contains 14 residues. With 6 bases clipped from V and 3 bases from J, the junction kept 6 bases outside the gene matches. The germline CDR1 and CDR2 sequences are MNHEY and SVGAGI. The CDR3 loop is CASRPPGLTDTQYF. In nucleotides, the CDR3 is TGTGCCAGCAGACCCCCGGGACTAACAGATACGCAGTATTTT.

The chain links TRBV24-1 to TRBJ2-5, with 7 bases aligning to TRBD1. This CDR3 has 15 amino acids. With V trimmed by 3 bases and J by 4 bases, 7 bases remained unmatched. The germline V gene has CDR1 KGHDR and CDR2 SFDVKD. CDR3 nucleotide sequence: TGTGCCACCAGTGATCGTAGGACAGGTGGAGAGACCCAGTACTTC. Amino acid sequence: CATSDRRTGGETQYF.

J is TRBJ2-7 and V is TRBV7-2; TRBD1 matches at 8 bases. The CDR3 extends over 14 amino acids. CDR1 is SGHTA, CDR2 FQGNSA, per germline. The J segment lost 7 bases and the V segment lost 5 bases, leaving 10 bases of the junction unmatched. The CDR3 loop reads CASSVGTGAPEQYF. The CDR3 coding sequence is TGTGCCAGCAGCGTAGGGACAGGAGCTCCGGAGCAGTACTTC.

V and J are TRBV7-6 and TRBJ1-2, with D tentatively TRBD1 (5 bases). CDR1 SGHVS and CDR2 FNYEAQ come from the germline V gene. The CDR3 is 13 amino acids. V lost 5 bases and J lost 6, with 13 bases in between. CDR3 DNA sequence: TGTGCCAGCAGCCTTCCGGGGGGAGATGGCTACACCTTC. It encodes CASSLPGGDGYTF.